This T cell receptor beta chain is drawn from a study of metastatic and nonmetastatic thyroid tumors. Study-level background: The authors compared repertoires across blood and tumor or nodule tissue from malignant and benign thyroid patients.

Every patient was untreated before thyroid surgery. Trimming stripped 5 bases from V and 12 bases from J, with 29 bases between. The CDR3 is 18 residues long. Looked up from germline, CDR1 is SGHVS and CDR2 is FQNEAQ. Original processing methods: Building a distant-metastasis classifier for papillary thyroid cancer drew on CDR3 differences across clinicopathological groups. TCRdb re-called the PCR reads through MiXCR. For this entry, the V and J calls and clone size follow TCRdb and not the study's own pipeline. This sample yields some 52,000 clones, of which approximately 17% are seen a single time; approximately 3.1% belongs to the top ten.

Material for sequencing was blood. This TCR was sampled from a female donor with papillary thyroid cancer or a benign thyroid nodule (not recorded which). Some clones in this sample may be carry-over from other donors' samples. The chain has TRBV7-8 and TRBJ1-6; D not certain. CDR3 residues: CASSHEPATWTVDLPLHF. The DNA of the CDR3 is TGTGCCAGCAGCCATGAGCCCGCGACCTGGACTGTGGATTTACCCCTCCACTTT.